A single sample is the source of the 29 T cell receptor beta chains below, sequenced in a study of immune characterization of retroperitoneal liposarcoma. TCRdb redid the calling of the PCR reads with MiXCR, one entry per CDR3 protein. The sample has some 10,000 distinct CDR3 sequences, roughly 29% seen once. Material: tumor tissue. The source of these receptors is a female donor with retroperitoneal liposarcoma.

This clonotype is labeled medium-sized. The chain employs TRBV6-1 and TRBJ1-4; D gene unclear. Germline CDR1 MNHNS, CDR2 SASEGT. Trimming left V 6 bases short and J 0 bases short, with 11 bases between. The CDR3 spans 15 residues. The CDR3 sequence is CASRGNRATNEKLFF. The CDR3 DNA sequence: TGTGCCAGCAGAGGCAACCGGGCAACTAATGAAAAACTGTTTTTT.

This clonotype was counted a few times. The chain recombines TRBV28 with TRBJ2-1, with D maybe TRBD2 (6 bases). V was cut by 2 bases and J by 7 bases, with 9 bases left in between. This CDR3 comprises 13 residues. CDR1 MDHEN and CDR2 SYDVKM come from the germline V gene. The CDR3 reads CASSLGGWNEQFF. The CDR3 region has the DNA TGTGCCAGCAGTTTAGGGGGGTGGAATGAGCAGTTCTTC.

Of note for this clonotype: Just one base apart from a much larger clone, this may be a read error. The CDR3 DNA reads TGTGCCAGCAGTCTCTATCAAGAGACCGAGTACTTC. Protein: CASSLYQETEYF. The chain joins TRBV6-1 to TRBJ2-3, with D uncertain. The CDR3 runs 12 residues. CDR1 and CDR2 from the germline V gene are MNHNS and SASEGT.

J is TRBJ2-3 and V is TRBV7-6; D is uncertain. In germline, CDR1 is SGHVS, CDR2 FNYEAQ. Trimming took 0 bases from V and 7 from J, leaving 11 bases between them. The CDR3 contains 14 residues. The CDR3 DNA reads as TGTGCCAGCAGCTTAGCCTGGATTTCAAATACGCAGTATTTT. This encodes CASSLAWISNTQYF.

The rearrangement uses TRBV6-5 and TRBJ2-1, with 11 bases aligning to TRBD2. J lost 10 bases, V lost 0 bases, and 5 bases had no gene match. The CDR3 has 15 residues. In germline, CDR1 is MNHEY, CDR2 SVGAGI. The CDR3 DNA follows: TGTGCCAGCAGTTACTCTAGCGGGGGGGCCTACGAGCAGTTCTTC. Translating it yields CASSYSSGGAYEQFF.

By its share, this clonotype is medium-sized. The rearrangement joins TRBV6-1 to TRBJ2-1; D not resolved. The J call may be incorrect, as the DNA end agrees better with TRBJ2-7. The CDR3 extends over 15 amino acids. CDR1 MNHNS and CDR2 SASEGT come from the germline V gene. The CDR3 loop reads CASSDGPPGLYEQYF. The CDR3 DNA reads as TGTGCCAGCAGTGACGGACCGCCTGGCCTCTACGAGCAGTACTTC.

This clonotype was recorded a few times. The CDR3 DNA reads as TGTGCCAGCAGTGAAGCCGGGGGCGATCAGCCCCAGCATTTT. Translation gives CASSEAGGDQPQHF. This sequence joins TRBV6-1 and TRBJ1-5; maybe TRBD1 (6 bases). Trimming cost V 0 bases and J 5 bases, with 8 bases left between them. The CDR3 spans 14 residues. Germline values: CDR1 MNHNS, CDR2 SASEGT.

CDR3 in DNA: TGTGCCAGCAAGGGGACAGGGGCCTTAGGGGAGCTGTTTTTT. Protein: CASKGTGALGELFF. The chain recombines TRBV6-2 or TRBV6-3 with TRBJ2-2, with TRBD1 identical over 10 bases. Trimming removed 7 bases from V and 8 bases from J; junction bases left unmatched: 7. In germline, CDR1 is MNHEY, CDR2 SVGEGT. This CDR3 spans 14 amino acids.

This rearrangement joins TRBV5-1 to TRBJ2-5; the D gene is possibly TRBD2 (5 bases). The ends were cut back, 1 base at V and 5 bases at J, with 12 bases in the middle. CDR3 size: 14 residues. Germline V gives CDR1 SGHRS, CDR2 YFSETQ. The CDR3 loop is CASSLTSFMETQYF. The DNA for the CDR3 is TGCGCCAGCAGCTTGACTAGTTTCATGGAGACCCAGTACTTC.

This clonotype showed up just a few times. The CDR3 DNA sequence: TGTGCCAGCAGTTTACTGGGCAGCTACGAGCAGTTCTTC. Its protein product is CASSLLGSYEQFF. The chain links TRBV12-3 or TRBV12-4 to TRBJ2-1; D is unclear. V was pared by 2 bases and J by 10 bases, with 12 bases between. The CDR3 consists of 13 residues.

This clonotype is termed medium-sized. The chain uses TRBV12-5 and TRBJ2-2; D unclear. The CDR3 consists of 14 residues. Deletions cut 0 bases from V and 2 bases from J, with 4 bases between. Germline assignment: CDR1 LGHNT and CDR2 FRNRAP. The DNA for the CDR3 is TGTGCTAGTGGTTTGGTTCTAAACACCGGGGAGCTGTTTTTT. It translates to CASGLVLNTGELFF.

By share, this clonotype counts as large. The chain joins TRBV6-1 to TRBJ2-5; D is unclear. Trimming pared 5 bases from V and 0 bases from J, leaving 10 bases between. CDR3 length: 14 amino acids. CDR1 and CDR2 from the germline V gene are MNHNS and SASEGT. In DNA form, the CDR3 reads TGTGCCAGCAGTTATGTCCGGAACCAAGAGACCCAGTACTTC. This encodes CASSYVRNQETQYF.

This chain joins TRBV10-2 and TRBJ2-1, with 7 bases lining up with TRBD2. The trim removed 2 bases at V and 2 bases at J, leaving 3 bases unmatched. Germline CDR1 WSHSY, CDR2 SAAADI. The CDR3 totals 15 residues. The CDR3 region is CASSEMAGAYNEQFF. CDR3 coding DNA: TGCGCCAGCAGTGAGATGGCGGGAGCCTACAATGAGCAGTTCTTC.

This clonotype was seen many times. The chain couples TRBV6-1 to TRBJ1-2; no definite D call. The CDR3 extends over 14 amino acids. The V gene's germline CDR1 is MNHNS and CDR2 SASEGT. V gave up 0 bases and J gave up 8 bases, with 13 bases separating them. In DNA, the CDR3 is TGTGCCAGCAGTGAAGCAGTGGGTAAAGGAGGCTACACCTTC. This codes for CASSEAVGKGGYTF.

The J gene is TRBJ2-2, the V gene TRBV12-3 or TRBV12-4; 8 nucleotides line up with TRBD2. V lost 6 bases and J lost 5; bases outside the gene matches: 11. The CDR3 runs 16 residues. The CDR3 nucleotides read TGTGCCAGCAGGAATATAGCGGGGCTTTGGACCGGGGAGCTGTTTTTT. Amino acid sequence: CASRNIAGLWTGELFF.

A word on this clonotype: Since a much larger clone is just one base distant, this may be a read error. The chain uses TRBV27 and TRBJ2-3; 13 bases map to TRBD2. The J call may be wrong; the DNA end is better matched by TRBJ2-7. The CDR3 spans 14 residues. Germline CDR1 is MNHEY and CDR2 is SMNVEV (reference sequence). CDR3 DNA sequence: TGTGCCAGCAGGAGACTAGCGGGGGGCGATGAGCAGTACTTC. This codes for CASRRLAGGDEQYF.

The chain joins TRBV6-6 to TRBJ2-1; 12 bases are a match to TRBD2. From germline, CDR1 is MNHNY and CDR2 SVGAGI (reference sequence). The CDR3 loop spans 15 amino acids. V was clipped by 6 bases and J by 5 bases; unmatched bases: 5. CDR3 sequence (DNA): TGTGCCAGCAGCCGGACTAGCGGGACCCACAATGAGCAGTTCTTC. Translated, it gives CASSRTSGTHNEQFF.

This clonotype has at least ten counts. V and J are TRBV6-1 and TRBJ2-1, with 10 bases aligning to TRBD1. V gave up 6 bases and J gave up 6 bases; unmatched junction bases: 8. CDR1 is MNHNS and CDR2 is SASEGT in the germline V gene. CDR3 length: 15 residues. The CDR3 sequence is CASRPGQGSGNEQFF. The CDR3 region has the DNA TGTGCCAGCAGGCCGGGACAGGGGAGCGGCAATGAGCAGTTCTTC.

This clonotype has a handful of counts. CDR3 coding DNA: TGTGCCAGCAGCTTAGAACAGAGCTCTGGGGCCAACGTCCTGACTTTC. It yields the protein CASSLEQSSGANVLTF. This rearrangement joins TRBV11-3 to TRBJ2-6; D call uncertain. This CDR3 is 16 amino acids long. Germline V gene sequence: CDR1 SGHNT, CDR2 YENEEA. Trimming stripped 0 bases from V and 0 bases from J, with 6 bases between. Full variable domain (outside the CDR3, taken from reference TRBV11-3 and TRBJ2-6): EAGVVQSPRYKIIEKKQPVAFWCNPISGHNTLYWYLQNLGQGPELLIRYENEEAVDDSQLPKDRFSAERLKGVDSTLKIQPAELGDSAVYLCASSLEQSSGANVLTFGAGSRLTVL.

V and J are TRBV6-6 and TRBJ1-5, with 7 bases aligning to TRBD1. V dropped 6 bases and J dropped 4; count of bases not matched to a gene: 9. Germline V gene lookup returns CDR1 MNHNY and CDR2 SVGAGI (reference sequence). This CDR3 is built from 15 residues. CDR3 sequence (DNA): TGTGCCAGCAGCCTCACAGGGGCTGCAAATCAGCCCCAGCATTTT. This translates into CASSLTGAANQPQHF.

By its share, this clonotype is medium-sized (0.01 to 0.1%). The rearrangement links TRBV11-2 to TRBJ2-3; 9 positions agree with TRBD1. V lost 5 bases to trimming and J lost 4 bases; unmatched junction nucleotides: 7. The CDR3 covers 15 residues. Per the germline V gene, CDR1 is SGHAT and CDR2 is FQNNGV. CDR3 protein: CASSPRDRVSDTQYF. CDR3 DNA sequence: TGTGCCAGCAGCCCCCGGGACAGGGTTTCAGATACGCAGTATTTT.

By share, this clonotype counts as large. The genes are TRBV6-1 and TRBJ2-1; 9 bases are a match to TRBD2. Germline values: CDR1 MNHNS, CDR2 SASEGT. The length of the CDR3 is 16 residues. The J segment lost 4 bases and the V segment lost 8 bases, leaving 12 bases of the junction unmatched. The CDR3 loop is CASRGMAGGRYNEQFF. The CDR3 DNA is TGTGCCAGCCGTGGGATGGCGGGAGGGAGATACAATGAGCAGTTCTTC.

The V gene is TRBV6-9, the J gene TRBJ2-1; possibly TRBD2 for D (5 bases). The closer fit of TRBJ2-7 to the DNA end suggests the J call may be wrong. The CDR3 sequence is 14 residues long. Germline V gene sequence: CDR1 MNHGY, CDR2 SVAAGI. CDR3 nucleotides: TGTGCCAGCAGCCGGGGTCGGGCCCCCTACGAGCAGTACTTC. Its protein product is CASSRGRAPYEQYF.

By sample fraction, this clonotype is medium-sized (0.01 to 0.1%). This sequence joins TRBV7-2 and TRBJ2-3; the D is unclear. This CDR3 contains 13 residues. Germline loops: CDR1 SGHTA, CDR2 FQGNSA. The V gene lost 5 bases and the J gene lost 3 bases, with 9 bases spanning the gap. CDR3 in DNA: TGTGCCAGCAGCCTCAGACAAACAGATACGCAGTATTTT. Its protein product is CASSLRQTDTQYF. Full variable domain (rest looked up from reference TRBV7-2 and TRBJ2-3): GAGVSQSPSNKVTEKGKDVELRCDPISGHTALYWYRQSLGQGLEFLIYFQGNSAPDKSGLPSDRFSAERTGGSVSTLTIQRTQQEDSAVYLCASSLRQTDTQYFGPGTRLTVL.

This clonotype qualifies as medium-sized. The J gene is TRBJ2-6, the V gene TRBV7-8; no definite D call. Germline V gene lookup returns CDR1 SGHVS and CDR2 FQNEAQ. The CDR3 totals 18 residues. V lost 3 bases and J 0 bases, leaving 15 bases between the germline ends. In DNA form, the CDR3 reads TGTGCCAGCAGCTTGGTAGGAGTCGATCTCTCTGGGGCCAACGTCCTGACTTTC. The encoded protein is CASSLVGVDLSGANVLTF.

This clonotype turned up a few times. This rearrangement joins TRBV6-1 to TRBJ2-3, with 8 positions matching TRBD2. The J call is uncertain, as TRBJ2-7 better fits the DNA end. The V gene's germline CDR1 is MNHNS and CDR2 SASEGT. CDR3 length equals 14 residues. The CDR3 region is CASISTGGGNEQYF. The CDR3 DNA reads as TGTGCCAGCATTAGTACGGGGGGGGGAAATGAGCAGTACTTC.

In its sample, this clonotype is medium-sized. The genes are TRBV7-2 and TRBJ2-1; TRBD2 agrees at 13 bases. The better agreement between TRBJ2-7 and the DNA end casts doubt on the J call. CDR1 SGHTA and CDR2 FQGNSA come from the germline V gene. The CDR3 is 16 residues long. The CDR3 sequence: CASSAGTSGTLGEQYF. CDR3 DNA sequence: TGTGCCAGCAGCGCCGGGACTAGCGGGACCTTGGGTGAGCAGTACTTC.

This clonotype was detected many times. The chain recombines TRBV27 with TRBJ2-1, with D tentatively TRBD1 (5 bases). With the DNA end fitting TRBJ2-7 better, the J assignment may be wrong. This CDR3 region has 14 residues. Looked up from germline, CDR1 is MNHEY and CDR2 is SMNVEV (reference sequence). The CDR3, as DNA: TGTGCCAGCAGTCCTAGGGGCTTCTACAATGAGCAGTACTTC. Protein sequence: CASSPRGFYNEQYF.

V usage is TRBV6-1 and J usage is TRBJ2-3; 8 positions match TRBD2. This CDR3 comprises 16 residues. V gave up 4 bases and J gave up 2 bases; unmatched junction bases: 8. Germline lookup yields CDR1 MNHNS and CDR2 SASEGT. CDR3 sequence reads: CASSVGLAYNTDTQYF. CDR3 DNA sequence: TGTGCCAGCAGTGTTGGACTAGCCTACAACACAGATACGCAGTATTTT.